The 15 T cell receptor beta chains listed next were all sequenced from one sample in a study of OX40 agonist ivuxolimab in advanced cancers. Measured with immunoSEQ multiplex PCR; TCRdb has only the in-frame clones, and not every one. Of roughly 130,000 clones detected, around 95% appear once; the ten largest clones hold approximately 0.15%. The sequencing here drew on CD4+ or CD8+ T cells sorted from blood, taken in a trial of the OX40 agonist ivuxolimab. These receptors were obtained from an adult with an advanced solid tumor such as melanoma, head and neck, liver or kidney cancer.

V gene TRBV28 combines with J gene TRBJ2-3; D remains unclear. Germline V gene lookup returns CDR1 MDHEN and CDR2 SYDVKM. Trimming took off 2 bases at V and 3 bases at J, with 9 bases between the two ends. The CDR3 runs 14 residues. This chain's CDR3 is CASSLPDITDTQYF. DNA of the CDR3: TGTGCCAGCAGTTTACCCGACATTACAGATACGCAGTATTTT.

This clone was seen only once. The chain uses TRBV28 and TRBJ1-4; possible D gene TRBD1, 6 bases. The CDR3 sequence is 14 residues long. With 5 bases removed from V and 8 bases from J, the gap between germline ends came to 15 bases. Germline V gene lookup returns CDR1 MDHEN and CDR2 SYDVKM. CDR3 in DNA: TGTGCCAGCAGTGGGGGGGCCAGGATGGAAAAACTGTTTTTT. This codes for CASSGGARMEKLFF.

This chain joins TRBV11-2 and TRBJ2-7; 7 nucleotides agree with TRBD1. This CDR3 region has 13 residues. Trimming cost V 3 bases and J 1 base; bases outside gene matches: 0. CDR1 and CDR2 from the germline V gene are SGHAT and FQNNGV. The CDR3 DNA reads as TGTGCCAGCAGCTTGGGACAGTCCTACGAGCAGTACTTC. Its protein is CASSLGQSYEQYF.

The chain combines TRBV28 with TRBJ2-7; 12 nucleotides align to TRBD1. V trimming: 5 bases; J trimming: 5 bases; junction bases outside the gene matches: 10. This CDR3 spans 16 amino acids. The V gene's germline CDR1 is MDHEN and CDR2 SYDVKM. The CDR3 DNA reads as TGTGCCAGCAGTCCGCCCCGAGGGACAGGGGGCGACGAGCAGTACTTC. This codes for CASSPPRGTGGDEQYF.

The V gene is TRBV7-9, the J gene TRBJ1-6; D ambiguous. There are 13 residues in the CDR3. Germline loops: CDR1 SEHNR, CDR2 FQNEAQ (reference sequence). Trimming took 4 bases from V and 7 from J, leaving 8 bases between them. Here the CDR3 DNA reads TGTGCCAGCAGCTCATCAGGAAATTCACCCCTCCACTTT. This translates into CASSSSGNSPLHF.

The chain uses TRBV2 and TRBJ1-1; no clear D. Germline V gene data show CDR1 as SNHLY and CDR2 as FYNNEI. Trimming cost V 5 bases and J 6 bases, with 13 bases left between them. This CDR3 comprises 13 residues. CDR3 DNA sequence: TGTGCCAGCAGTTTGGAGGGTTTACCTGAAGCTTTCTTT. It codes for CASSLEGLPEAFF.

The CDR3 sequence is CASSLGGGGPYEQYF. The CDR3 DNA reads as TGTGCCAGCAGCTTGGGGGGGGGAGGTCCTTACGAGCAGTACTTC. The chain joins TRBV5-6 to TRBJ2-7, with 7 bases fitting TRBD2. CDR3 length equals 15 residues. V lost 0 bases to trimming and J lost 4 bases; unmatched junction nucleotides: 7. Germline V lookup: CDR1 SGHDT, CDR2 YYEEEE.

The chain uses TRBV18 and TRBJ2-1; 9 bases fit TRBD2. Trimming cost V 3 bases and J 3 bases; bases outside gene matches: 12. The CDR3 runs to 18 residues. The V gene's germline CDR1 is KGHSH and CDR2 LQKENI. Written as DNA, the CDR3 is TGTGCCAGCTCACCGTGGCGGGGGGGCTCTCAGGGCTACAATGAGCAGTTCTTC. The encoded protein is CASSPWRGGSQGYNEQFF.

The rearrangement links TRBV7-2 to TRBJ2-1; TRBD1 matches at 9 bases. V trimming: 3 bases; J trimming: 8 bases; junction bases outside the gene matches: 8. CDR3 length: 15 residues. From germline, CDR1 is SGHTA and CDR2 FQGNSA. The CDR3 reads CASSFTGTGYHEQFF. The CDR3 DNA follows: TGTGCCAGCAGCTTCACCGGGACAGGGTACCATGAGCAGTTCTTC.

The sample holds one count of this clone. This sequence joins TRBV7-3 and TRBJ2-1; D gene uncertain. Trimming shortened V by 2 bases and J by 12 bases, and 14 bases separated the two germline ends. Germline CDR1 SGHTA, CDR2 FQGTGA. CDR3 length: 13 amino acids. The CDR3 DNA reads as TGTGCCAGCAGCTTAGAAGTTGTCGGAACGCAGTTCTTC. Its protein is CASSLEVVGTQFF.

The chain couples TRBV5-1 to TRBJ1-5, with a tentative D call TRBD1 (5 bases). Trimming took off 3 bases at V and 5 bases at J, with 12 bases between the two ends. CDR1 and CDR2 (germline): SGHRS, YFSETQ. The CDR3 is made up of 14 amino acids. The CDR3, as DNA: TGCGCCAGCAGCTGGCAGGGACTGCATCAGCCCCAGCATTTT. Its translation is CASSWQGLHQPQHF.

CDR3 residues: CASSLALDQPQHF. The CDR3 DNA sequence: TGCGCCAGCAGCTTGGCGTTAGATCAGCCCCAGCATTTT. The J gene is TRBJ1-5, the V gene TRBV5-1; D remains ambiguous. V was pared by 0 bases and J by 5 bases, with 6 bases between. Per germline, CDR1 SGHRS and CDR2 YFSETQ. The CDR3 contains 13 residues.

This rearrangement joins TRBV5-5 to TRBJ2-2; D might be TRBD2 (6 bases). The CDR3 spans 17 residues. Per germline, CDR1 SGHKS and CDR2 YYEKEE (reference sequence). Trimming stripped 0 bases from V and 7 bases from J, with 19 bases between. CDR3 protein: CASSLVGAGGANGELFF. CDR3 coding DNA: TGTGCCAGCAGCTTGGTAGGGGCAGGAGGGGCGAACGGGGAGCTGTTTTTT.

The genes are TRBV29-1 and TRBJ1-4; 9 bases align to TRBD1. CDR3 length: 14 residues. Germline V gives CDR1 SQVTM, CDR2 ANQGSEA. The trim removed 6 bases at V and 8 bases at J, leaving 10 bases unmatched. The CDR3 loop reads CSVPTGGNREKLFF. CDR3 DNA: TGCAGCGTGCCCACAGGGGGCAATAGGGAAAAACTGTTTTTT.

The V and J genes are TRBV12-5 and TRBJ2-7; D not certain. CDR1 LGHNT and CDR2 FRNRAP come from the germline V gene. Trimming stripped 0 bases from V and 4 bases from J, with 4 bases between. CDR3 length: 12 amino acids. CDR3 bases: TGTGCTAGTGGTTTGGTAACTTACGAGCAGTACTTC. Translating gives CASGLVTYEQYF.